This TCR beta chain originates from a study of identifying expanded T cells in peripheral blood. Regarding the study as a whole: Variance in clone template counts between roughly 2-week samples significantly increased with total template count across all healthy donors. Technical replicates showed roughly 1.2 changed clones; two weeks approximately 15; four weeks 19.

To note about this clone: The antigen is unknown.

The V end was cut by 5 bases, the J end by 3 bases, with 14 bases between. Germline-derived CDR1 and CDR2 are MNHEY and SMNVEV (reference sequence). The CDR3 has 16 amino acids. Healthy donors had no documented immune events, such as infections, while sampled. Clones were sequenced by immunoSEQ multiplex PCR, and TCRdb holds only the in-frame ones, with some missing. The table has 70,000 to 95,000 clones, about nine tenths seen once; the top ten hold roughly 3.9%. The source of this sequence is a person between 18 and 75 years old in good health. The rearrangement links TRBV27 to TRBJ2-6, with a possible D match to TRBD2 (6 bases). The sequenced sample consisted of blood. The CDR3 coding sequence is TGTGCCAGCAGTCCATTCCCGGGAGATGGGGCCAACGTCCTGACTTTC. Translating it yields CASSPFPGDGANVLTF.